In its sample, the clone carrying this T cell receptor (beta chain) was seen a few times. These data originate in a study of blood T cell repertoires in COVID-19. Study information: Sample material is recorded as cDNA or gDNA derived from T cells, B-cell-depleted T cells, or PBMCs.

Per the original methods: Reference gene primer amplification gave nucleated cell count estimates. The assay was immunoSEQ multiplex PCR, and TCRdb's table has in-frame clones only and misses some. That table gives V, J and clone size, and the DNA gave D and trimming. This sample has about 290,000 clones, with about 82% found just once. The receptor was derived from a woman between 45 and 60 years old with active or convalescent COVID-19. The sequenced sample was peripheral blood.

The CDR3, as DNA: TGTGCCAGCACAGGGGTGGGGGAGACCCAGTACTTC. Residues: CASTGVGETQYF. The J gene is TRBJ2-5, the V gene TRBV2; possibly TRBD1 for D (6 bases). The germline gives CDR1 SNHLY, CDR2 FYNNEI. This CDR3 is 12 amino acids long. V was clipped by 7 bases and J by 5 bases, with 11 bases between them.